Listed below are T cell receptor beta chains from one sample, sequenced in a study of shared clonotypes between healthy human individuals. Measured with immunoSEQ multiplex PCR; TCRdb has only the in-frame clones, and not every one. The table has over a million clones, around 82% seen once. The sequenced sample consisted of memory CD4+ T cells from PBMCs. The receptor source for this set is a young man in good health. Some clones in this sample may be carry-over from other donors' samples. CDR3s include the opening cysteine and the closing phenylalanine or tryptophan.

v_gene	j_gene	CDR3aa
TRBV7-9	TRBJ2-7	CASSLRMLGPPFGSYEQYF
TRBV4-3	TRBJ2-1	CASSQEAEYSYNEQFF
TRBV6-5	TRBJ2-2	CASSWDGSNTGELFF
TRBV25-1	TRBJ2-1	CASSDRAESSYNEQFF
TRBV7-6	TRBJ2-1	CASSLDRGYNEQFF
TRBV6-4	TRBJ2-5	CASSGAIAETQYF
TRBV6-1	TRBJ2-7	CASSGRGARYEQYF
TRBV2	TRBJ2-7	CASKQDGDPYEQYF
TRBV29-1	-	CSVRQAYEQYF
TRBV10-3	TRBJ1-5	CAISESPGNQPQHF
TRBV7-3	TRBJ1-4	CASRNRADEKLFF
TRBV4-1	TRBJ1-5	CASSQDGGRVFLEPQHF
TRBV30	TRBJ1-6	CAWSGGITASPLHF
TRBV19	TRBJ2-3	CASSRGLSTDTQYF
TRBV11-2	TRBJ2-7	CASSTTDRGEQYF
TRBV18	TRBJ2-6	CASTPRGSGANVLTF
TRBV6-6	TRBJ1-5	CASNRDRENQPQHF
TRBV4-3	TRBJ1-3	CASSQVGRAGNTIYF
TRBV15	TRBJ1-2	CATSSLTGGRSYGYTF
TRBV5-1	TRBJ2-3	CASSLNPSGNTDTQYF
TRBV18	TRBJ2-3	CASSPSGDTQYF
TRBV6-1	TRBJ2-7	CASSGPHEQYF
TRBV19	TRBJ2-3	CASRQILAGVDTQYF
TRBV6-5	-	CASRRRDIYEQYF
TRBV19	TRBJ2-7	CASSQQGLTFREQYF
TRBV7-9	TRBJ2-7	CASSTLLAGDEQYF
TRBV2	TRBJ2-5	CASSPLSGRGTGEQYF
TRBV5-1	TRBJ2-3	CASSALGLAGTDTQYF
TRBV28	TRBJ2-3	CASSPTSFTDTQYF
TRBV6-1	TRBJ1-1	CASSEQPGGDTEAFF
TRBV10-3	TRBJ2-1	CAISGTSGRANEQFF
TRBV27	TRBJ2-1	CASSRTSGVGSYNEQFF
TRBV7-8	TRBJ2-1	CASSYSLASIANEQFF
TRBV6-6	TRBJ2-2	CASRLGRANTGELFF
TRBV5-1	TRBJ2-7	CASSLWAISRGGSYEQYF
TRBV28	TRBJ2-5	CAGSDYLQETQYF
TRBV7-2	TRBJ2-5	CASSLRVVNQETQYF
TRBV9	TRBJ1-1	CASSVVGQVNTEAFF
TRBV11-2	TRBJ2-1	CASQKSDYNEQFF
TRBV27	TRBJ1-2	CASRWGAGYGYTF
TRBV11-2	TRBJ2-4	CASSLDAGRDTRSTKNIQYF
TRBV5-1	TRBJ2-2	CASSLTSGRGTGELFF
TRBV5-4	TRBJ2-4	CASSLAGGPKNIQYF
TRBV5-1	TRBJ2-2	CASSLARNTGELFF
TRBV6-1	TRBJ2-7	CASPGGGGYEQYF
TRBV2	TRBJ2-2	CASRASTVGNTGELFF
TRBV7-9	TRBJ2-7	CASSLMTSGFEQYF
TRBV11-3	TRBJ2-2	CASSLRGNTGELFF
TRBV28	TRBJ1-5	CASSLWGQGGNQPQHF
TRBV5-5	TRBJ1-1	CASSFSWNTEAFF
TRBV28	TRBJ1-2	CASSSPNYGYTF
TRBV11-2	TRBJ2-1	CASKTSGNSGEQFF
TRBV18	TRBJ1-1	CASSPNTGNTEAFF
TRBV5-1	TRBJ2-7	CASSLQGSYEQYF
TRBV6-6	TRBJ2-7	CASSYLTGTGNEQYF
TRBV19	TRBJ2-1	CASSVNRVNEQFF
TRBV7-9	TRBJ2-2	CASSSLLANTGELFF
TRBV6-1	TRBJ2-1	CASSGQGLYNEQFF
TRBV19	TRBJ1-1	CASSMVRDWPEAFF